These 23 T cell receptor beta chains were all obtained from the same sample, sequenced in a study of regulatory T cells in long-lasting Graves disease. The TCR beta library used iRepertoire HTBI primers with Arm-PCR amplification of CDR3. Using its own MiXCR run on the multiplex PCR reads, TCRdb lists one record per CDR3 protein. This table has 400,000 to 500,000 distinct CDR3 sequences, roughly 23% appearing once. Time point defined: persistent/refractory GD, antithyroid drugs over 5 years with positive TRAb. After RNA was extracted from PBMCs, the TCR library was made from it. This sample comprised peripheral blood mononuclear cells (PBMCs), obtained when the disease was refractory, from a patient treated with antithyroid drugs. The receptors shown here come from a female donor with Graves disease.

This clonotype was seen at least ten times. The rearrangement links TRBV2 to TRBJ1-1; D remains unclear. V was shortened by 3 bases and J by 7 bases, with 9 bases between the two germline ends. There are 12 residues in the CDR3. Germline lookup yields CDR1 SNHLY and CDR2 FYNNEI. DNA for the CDR3: TGTGCCAGCAGTGAGACCGAGGGTGAAGCTTTCTTT. This gives the protein CASSETEGEAFF.

The chain combines TRBV12-3 or TRBV12-4 with TRBJ2-7; 16 nucleotides agree with TRBD2. V shed 5 bases, J shed 4 bases, and the junction held 8 bases outside the gene matches. The CDR3 consists of 17 residues. CDR3 in amino acids: CASSRSGLAGGPYEQYF. The CDR3 coding sequence is TGTGCCAGCAGTCGATCGGGACTAGCGGGAGGGCCTTACGAGCAGTACTTC.

The J gene is TRBJ2-1, the V gene TRBV7-9; D is ambiguous. This CDR3 contains 13 residues. Trimming pared 5 bases from V and 8 bases from J, leaving 13 bases between. CDR1 is SEHNR and CDR2 is FQNEAQ in the germline V gene (reference sequence). As DNA, the CDR3 is TGTGCCAGCAGCCGTATATTATACCATGAGCAGTTCTTC. Protein: CASSRILYHEQFF.

Many counts were recorded for this clonotype. This chain links TRBV7-6 with TRBJ1-2; 8 bases map to TRBD1. Germline CDR1 SGHVS, CDR2 FNYEAQ. The CDR3 consists of 14 residues. J lost 4 bases, V lost 5 bases, and 6 bases had no gene match. CDR3 bases: TGTGCCAGCAGCCAGGGTACAGGGGGCTATGGCTACACCTTC. Translation: CASSQGTGGYGYTF.

This chain uses TRBV6-2 or TRBV6-3 with TRBJ2-7; D perhaps matches TRBD2 (5 bases). The CDR3 spans 14 residues. Germline CDR1 MNHEY, CDR2 SVGEGT. The V and J ends lost 5 bases and 0 bases respectively, with 11 bases between them. The CDR3 is CASSAFTSSYEQYF. Here the CDR3 DNA reads TGTGCCAGCAGTGCATTTACTAGCTCCTACGAGCAGTACTTC.

The sample holds many counts of this clonotype. V is TRBV28 and J is TRBJ1-6; 7 bases line up with TRBD1. V trimming: 2 bases; J trimming: 7 bases; junction bases outside the gene matches: 5. Germline V gene sequence: CDR1 MDHEN, CDR2 SYDVKM. This CDR3 comprises 15 residues. This CDR3 is CASSLSDRANSPLHF. CDR3 nucleotide sequence: TGTGCCAGCAGTTTAAGTGACAGGGCGAATTCACCCCTCCACTTT.

This clonotype appeared many times. The chain combines TRBV27 with TRBJ2-7; D not certain. This CDR3 is 12 amino acids long. V lost 3 bases to trimming and J lost 7 bases, with 10 bases between them. In germline, CDR1 is MNHEY, CDR2 SMNVEV (reference sequence). The CDR3 nucleotides are TGTGCCAGCAGTTTCAACCTAGAGGAGCAGTACTTC. The encoded protein is CASSFNLEEQYF.

This clonotype was counted a few times. The chain employs TRBV6-9 and TRBJ2-5; 7 nucleotides line up with TRBD1. CDR3 size: 15 residues. Germline assignment: CDR1 MNHGY and CDR2 SVAAGI. After removal of 3 bases from V and 1 base from J, the junction contained 5 bases not matched to a gene. The CDR3 here is CASSYTGQPQETQYF. The CDR3 DNA follows: TGTGCCAGCAGTTACACGGGACAGCCCCAAGAGACCCAGTACTTC.

This clonotype was observed many times. CDR3 sequence reads: CASRSYGADYTF. CDR3 bases: TGTGCCAGCCGATCCTACGGGGCGGACTACACCTTC. The chain links TRBV6-1 to TRBJ1-2, with D perhaps TRBD1 (5 bases). The CDR3 contains 12 residues. Per germline, CDR1 MNHNS and CDR2 SASEGT. Trimming took 8 bases from V and 10 from J, leaving 17 bases between them.

This sequence joins TRBV14 and TRBJ2-7; D is unresolved. V gave up 4 bases and J gave up 2 bases, with 18 bases separating them. Looked up from germline, CDR1 is SGHDN and CDR2 is FVKESK. The length of the CDR3 is 16 residues. Here the CDR3 DNA reads TGTGCCAGCAGCCCCAGAGGATGGAATCTACCCTACGAGCAGTACTTC. Residues: CASSPRGWNLPYEQYF.

This clonotype has a count of ten or more. The chain joins TRBV5-1 to TRBJ2-2; weak D call: TRBD1 (6 bases). The CDR3 is 14 residues long. V was clipped by 0 bases and J by 5 bases, with 8 bases between them. Germline V CDR1 and CDR2: SGHRS, YFSETQ. CDR3 nucleotide sequence: TGCGCCAGCAGCTTGGAGGGGGATACCGGGGAGCTGTTTTTT. Translating gives CASSLEGDTGELFF.

The chain carries TRBV9 and TRBJ2-7; TRBD1 matches 12 bases. Trimming removed 2 bases from V and 5 bases from J; junction bases left unmatched: 5. The CDR3 spans 15 residues. CDR1 and CDR2 (germline): SGDLS, YYNGEE. The CDR3 reads CASSVGTGGINEQYF. The CDR3 DNA is TGTGCCAGCAGCGTTGGGACAGGGGGCATCAACGAGCAGTACTTC. Together with reference TRBV9 and TRBJ2-7, the CDR3 gives the full variable domain: DSGVTQTPKHLITATGQRVTLRCSPRSGDLSVYWYQQSLDQGLQFLIQYYNGEERAKGNILERFSAQQFPDLHSELNLSSLELGDSALYFCASSVGTGGINEQYFGPGTRLTVT.

The V call is TRBV28, the J call TRBJ2-7; 7 nucleotides align to TRBD2. The V gene's germline CDR1 is MDHEN and CDR2 SYDVKM. J lost 0 bases, V lost 5 bases, and 10 bases had no gene match. CDR3 length: 16 amino acids. CDR3 DNA: TGTGCCAGCAGTGGGGGGTCCGGGAGGCACTCCTACGAGCAGTACTTC. The encoded protein is CASSGGSGRHSYEQYF.

This clonotype has a single count. The V call is TRBV6-5, the J call TRBJ2-7; TRBD1 aligns across 9 bases. Germline values: CDR1 MNHEY, CDR2 SVGAGI. The CDR3 is made up of 15 amino acids. Unmatched junction bases numbered 7, after V lost 2 bases and J lost 5 bases. CDR3 protein: CASSYPGTGRDEQYF. Written as DNA, the CDR3 is TGTGCCAGCAGTTACCCAGGGACAGGGAGGGACGAGCAGTACTTC.

This clonotype was recorded at least ten times. The chain carries TRBV2 and TRBJ1-4; D ambiguous. Trimming removed 7 bases at V and 5 bases at J, with 11 bases between. Germline CDR1 is SNHLY and CDR2 is FYNNEI. CDR3 length: 13 amino acids. In nucleotides, the CDR3 is TGTGCCAGCACCCCTGACGGAAATGAAAAACTGTTTTTT. As protein: CASTPDGNEKLFF.

This clonotype was recorded a few times. A much larger clone differs from this one at a single base, so this may be a read error. The CDR3 DNA follows: TGTGCCACCTCCTTGGGACAGGGGAGCTATGGCTACACCTTC. Protein: CATSLGQGSYGYTF. The gene calls are TRBV10-3 and TRBJ1-2; TRBD1 aligns across 10 bases. Losses at the gene ends were 10 bases for V and 4 bases for J; bases not matched to a gene: 9. Germline V gene lookup returns CDR1 ENHRY and CDR2 SYGVKD. The CDR3 runs to 14 residues.

This clonotype was seen more than once but under ten times. The chain recombines TRBV10-1 with TRBJ1-1; D gene unclear. This CDR3 comprises 14 residues. Per the germline V gene, CDR1 is WNHNN and CDR2 is SYGVQD (reference sequence). V was shortened by 0 bases and J by 4 bases, with 9 bases between the two germline ends. CDR3 nucleotides: TGCGCCAGCAGTGAGTCTCTCGGCGGCACTGAAGCTTTCTTT. This gives the protein CASSESLGGTEAFF.

This clonotype was observed at least ten times. The chain carries TRBV12-3 or TRBV12-4 and TRBJ2-2; D not resolved. Between the trimmed V and J ends, which lost 7 bases and 2 bases, there was a span of 5 bases. The CDR3 spans 12 residues. CDR3 sequence reads: CASMFNTGELFF. CDR3 sequence (DNA): TGTGCCAGCATGTTTAACACCGGGGAGCTGTTTTTT.

This clonotype was detected many times. V is TRBV28 and J is TRBJ1-5; no definite D call. Trimming removed 6 bases from V and 5 bases from J, with 17 bases in between. The germline V gene has CDR1 MDHEN and CDR2 SYDVKM. This CDR3 is 15 amino acids long. CDR3: CASSSVELIYQPQHF. CDR3 sequence (DNA): TGTGCCAGCAGCTCAGTGGAGCTAATTTATCAGCCCCAGCATTTT.

The chain uses TRBV5-1 and TRBJ2-1; 14 bases line up with TRBD2. Germline V CDR1 and CDR2: SGHRS, YFSETQ. V gave up 4 bases and J gave up 3 bases; unmatched junction bases: 6. The CDR3 is made up of 17 amino acids. DNA for the CDR3: TGCGCCAGCAGCGACGGGACTAGCGGGAGTATCTACAATGAGCAGTTCTTC. It encodes CASSDGTSGSIYNEQFF.

The chain is built from TRBV24-1 and TRBJ2-3; no clear D gene. The CDR3 spans 14 residues. CDR1 and CDR2 (germline): KGHDR, SFDVKD. Trimming took 7 bases from V and 0 from J, leaving 10 bases between them. The CDR3, as DNA: TGTGCCACCAGCCCAGCAATGAGCACAGATACGCAGTATTTT. It yields the protein CATSPAMSTDTQYF.

V gene TRBV6-1 combines with J gene TRBJ2-3; maybe TRBD2 (5 bases). CDR1 is MNHNS, CDR2 SASEGT, per germline. V lost 2 bases and J 2 bases, leaving 14 bases between the germline ends. The CDR3 is 16 residues long. CDR3 amino acids: CASSEMSGSYTDTQYF. The CDR3 bases are TGTGCCAGCAGTGAAATGAGCGGATCCTACACAGATACGCAGTATTTT.

This chain connects TRBV4-1 to TRBJ2-7; 7 bases align to TRBD2. This CDR3 has 15 amino acids. After removal of 0 bases from V and 3 bases from J, the junction contained 5 bases not matched to a gene. Germline V CDR1 and CDR2: MGHRA, YSYEKL. The CDR3 coding sequence is TGCGCCAGCAGCCAAGACAGTGCTAGCGGCTACGAGCAGTACTTC. This sequence encodes CASSQDSASGYEQYF.